What follows are 17 T cell receptor beta chains derived from one specimen sequenced in a study of blood T cell repertoires in COVID-19. Profiling relied on immunoSEQ multiplex PCR, and the TCRdb table lists in-frame clones only, not all of them. In the table there are 200,000 to 250,000 clones, 80% to 90% of which are singletons. Sequenced: peripheral blood. The receptors were sampled from a man aged 60-69 years with acute or convalescent COVID-19.

The chain employs TRBV19 and TRBJ1-1; 11 bases are a match to TRBD1. The V and J ends lost 5 bases and 1 base, in that order; junction bases with no gene match: 3. The CDR3 has 15 residues. Germline lookup yields CDR1 LNHDA and CDR2 SQIVND (reference sequence). The CDR3 DNA reads as TGTGCCAGTAGTCCCGGGACAGGGGGGAACACTGAAGCTTTCTTT. This sequence encodes CASSPGTGGNTEAFF.

The rearrangement joins TRBV7-2 to TRBJ2-7; tentative D call: TRBD2 (5 bases). V was trimmed by 5 bases and J by 3 bases, leaving 23 bases between them. The CDR3 is 17 residues long. The germline V gene encodes CDR1 SGHTA and CDR2 FQGNSA. The CDR3 region is CASSRFSHTAVYYEQYF. CDR3 in DNA: TGTGCCAGCAGCCGCTTTTCCCATACAGCGGTATACTACGAGCAGTACTTC.

The chain recombines TRBV2 with TRBJ1-1; no definite D call. The CDR3 is 15 residues long. CDR1 and CDR2 from the germline V gene are SNHLY and FYNNEI. V gave up 0 bases and J gave up 4 bases, with 12 bases separating them. For the CDR3, the DNA is TGTGCCAGCAGTGAAGCAGGGAGAGGAGGCACTGAAGCTTTCTTT. Its protein is CASSEAGRGGTEAFF.

The chain uses TRBV7-9 and TRBJ1-3; 7 bases line up with TRBD1. Germline lookup yields CDR1 SEHNR and CDR2 FQNEAQ (reference sequence). The CDR3 is 16 amino acids. With 1 base clipped from V and 4 bases from J, the junction kept 7 bases outside the gene matches. This chain's CDR3 is CASSLGDSEWGNTIYF. Written as DNA, the CDR3 is TGTGCCAGCAGCTTAGGGGACAGCGAGTGGGGAAACACCATATATTTT.

The rearrangement uses TRBV27 and TRBJ2-7; D might be TRBD1 (5 bases). CDR3 length: 14 amino acids. V lost 1 base, J lost 0 bases, and 7 bases lay in between. CDR1 and CDR2 from the germline V gene are MNHEY and SMNVEV (reference sequence). The CDR3 is CASSLYRSSYEQYF. The DNA for the CDR3 is TGTGCCAGCAGTTTATACAGGAGCTCCTACGAGCAGTACTTC.

This clone has only one observation. The V gene is TRBV28, the J gene TRBJ1-4, with a possible D match to TRBD1 (6 bases). The germline V and J ends were trimmed by 5 bases and 3 bases, with 13 bases remaining between them. The CDR3 totals 15 residues. Per germline, CDR1 MDHEN and CDR2 SYDVKM. The CDR3 loop is CASSHTRQANEKLFF. As DNA, the CDR3 is TGTGCCAGCAGTCATACCCGACAGGCTAATGAAAAACTGTTTTTT.

The chain carries TRBV5-5 and TRBJ2-7, with D tentatively TRBD2 (6 bases). The CDR3 has 12 amino acids. V lost 0 bases to trimming and J lost 9 bases, with 10 bases between them. Germline assignment: CDR1 SGHKS and CDR2 YYEKEE (reference sequence). CDR3 nucleotides: TGTGCCAGCAGCTTGGGGCAGGGAGGGCAGTACTTC. Translation gives CASSLGQGGQYF.

The chain links TRBV7-8 to TRBJ2-2; no clear D gene. The CDR3 extends over 13 amino acids. Per the germline V gene, CDR1 is SGHVS and CDR2 is FQNEAQ. V dropped 5 bases and J dropped 4 bases, with 8 bases sitting between them. CDR3 sequence (DNA): TGTGCCAGCAGCCTAATCCTCACCGGGGAGCTGTTTTTT. Translating it yields CASSLILTGELFF.

The V gene is TRBV7-9, the J gene TRBJ2-7; D might be TRBD2 (7 bases). The germline gives CDR1 SEHNR, CDR2 FQNEAQ (reference sequence). This CDR3 has 17 amino acids. The V and J ends lost 0 bases and 2 bases respectively, with 17 bases between them. The CDR3 sequence is CASSLAFGGGSPYEQYF. The CDR3, as DNA: TGTGCCAGCAGCTTAGCTTTCGGGGGCGGGAGTCCCTACGAGCAGTACTTC.

V is TRBV20-1 and J is TRBJ2-5, with D maybe TRBD1 (6 bases). The CDR3 is made up of 15 amino acids. CDR1 is DFQATT, CDR2 SNEGSKA, per germline (reference sequence). The V and J ends lost 3 bases and 1 base respectively, with 15 bases between them. This CDR3 reads CSASRTPDSQETQYF. The DNA of the CDR3 is TGCAGTGCTAGTAGGACACCGGACAGCCAAGAGACCCAGTACTTC.

The sample holds a few counts of this clone. CDR3 sequence reads: CASSKTSANEQFF. CDR3 nucleotide sequence: TGTGCCAGCAGCAAGACTAGCGCAAATGAGCAGTTCTTC. The chain carries TRBV21-1 and TRBJ2-1; TRBD2 is the table's D call and was not checked against the DNA. TRBV21-1 is a listed pseudogene. This CDR3 spans 13 amino acids.

The rearrangement links TRBV6-5 to TRBJ2-3; 11 nucleotides align to TRBD2. After removal of 6 bases from V and 1 base from J, the junction contained 3 bases not matched to a gene. The length of the CDR3 is 15 residues. The germline V gene has CDR1 MNHEY and CDR2 SVGAGI. CDR3 DNA sequence: TGTGCCAGCAGGTTAGCGGGAGGGGGCACAGATACGCAGTATTTT. The encoded protein is CASRLAGGGTDTQYF.

The chain uses TRBV3-1 (or the pseudogene TRBV3-2) and TRBJ1-1, with a possible D match to TRBD1 (6 bases). The CDR3 covers 14 residues. CDR1 is LGHDT and CDR2 is YNNKEL in the germline V gene (reference sequence). V was pared by 4 bases and J by 3 bases, with 12 bases between. CDR3 region: CASSRTGFDTEAFF. CDR3 DNA sequence: TGTGCCAGCAGCCGAACAGGGTTTGACACTGAAGCTTTCTTT.

This rearrangement joins TRBV11-3 to TRBJ2-5; possible D gene TRBD1, 6 bases. The CDR3 has 13 amino acids. CDR1 is SGHNT and CDR2 is YENEEA in the germline V gene. Trimming left V 5 bases short and J 2 bases short, with 9 bases between. The CDR3 spells CASSHGTQETQYF. CDR3 coding DNA: TGTGCCAGCAGCCACGGGACACAAGAGACCCAGTACTTC.

The V call is TRBV7-9, the J call TRBJ2-7; D is unresolved. Germline lookup yields CDR1 SEHNR and CDR2 FQNEAQ (reference sequence). The CDR3 has 14 residues. V was clipped by 4 bases and J by 3 bases, with 13 bases between them. CDR3: CASSSSIDGYEQYF. CDR3 coding DNA: TGTGCCAGCAGCTCATCGATAGATGGCTACGAGCAGTACTTC.

The rearrangement joins TRBV5-1 to TRBJ1-3; D gene ambiguous. The CDR3 is made up of 14 amino acids. Germline CDR1 and CDR2: SGHRS and YFSETQ. The germline V and J ends were trimmed by 0 bases and 4 bases, with 8 bases remaining between them. In nucleotides, the CDR3 is TGCGCCAGCAGCTTGGGGGCGCAAGGAAACACCATATATTTT. Protein product: CASSLGAQGNTIYF.

The chain is built from TRBV7-9 and TRBJ1-4; 8 positions match TRBD1. Trimming cost V 4 bases and J 6 bases; bases outside gene matches: 7. CDR3 size: 15 residues. Germline assignment: CDR1 SEHNR and CDR2 FQNEAQ (reference sequence). The CDR3 here is CASSSRDRFYEKLFF. Here the CDR3 DNA reads TGTGCCAGCAGCTCCCGGGACAGGTTTTATGAAAAACTGTTTTTT.